This T cell receptor (beta chain) stems from a study of tumour-infiltrating T cells in Burkitt lymphoma. As for the study in general: Patients covered every epidemiological subtype of Burkitt lymphoma.

As to this clone: Its specificity is unknown.

CDR1 is SGHDN and CDR2 is FVKESK in the germline V gene. CDR3 length: 12 residues. V was pared by 3 bases and J by 2 bases, with 4 bases between. The protocol was immunoSEQ multiplex PCR, while the TCRdb copy is restricted to in-frame clones and leaves out a portion. The sample holds 45,000 to 60,000 clones, around 30% seen once. Study findings and constraints: Several public clonotypes were shared across many Burkitt lymphoma patients.

The source material was tumor tissue. The TCR was taken from a human donor with Burkitt lymphoma. The chain employs TRBV14 and TRBJ1-2; no clear D. In DNA, the CDR3 is TGTGCCAGCAGCCAGGGGAACTATGGCTACACCTTC. Protein product: CASSQGNYGYTF.